Presented here are 21 T cell receptor beta chains from one specimen sequenced in a study of healthy donors' naive CD4 and CD8 T cells. A linear amplification protocol produced the TCR libraries from 500 ng of total RNA. From the reads, TCRdb called clonotypes with MiXCR, one entry per CDR3 protein. The table lists about 180,000 distinct CDR3 sequences, about 76% of them singletons. The sequencing input was naive CD4+ and CD8+ T cells sorted from blood, pooled from several donors. Every receptor here comes from a pool of human donors in good health; the sample pools cells from several healthy donors.

J is TRBJ2-7 and V is TRBV5-1, with 11 bases identical to TRBD1. With V trimmed by 4 bases and J by 2 bases, 5 bases remained unmatched. Germline loops: CDR1 SGHRS, CDR2 YFSETQ. CDR3 length equals 15 residues. CDR3 loop: CASSRGTGGAYEQYF. CDR3 DNA sequence: TGCGCCAGCAGCCGAGGGACAGGGGGAGCCTACGAGCAGTACTTC. The full variable domain, rest sourced from reference TRBV5-1 and TRBJ2-7, is KAGVTQTPRYLIKTRGQQVTLSCSPISGHRSVSWYQQTPGQGLQFLFEYFSETQRNKGNFPGRFSGRQFSNSRSEMNVSTLELGDSALYLCASSRGTGGAYEQYFGPGTRLTVT.

The rearrangement uses TRBV27 and TRBJ2-5; possible D gene TRBD1, 5 bases. This CDR3 has 15 residues. V was pared by 0 bases and J by 5 bases, with 13 bases between. The V gene's germline CDR1 is MNHEY and CDR2 SMNVEV (reference sequence). The CDR3, as DNA: TGTGCCAGCAGTTTATCATGGGGCGTAGGGGAGACCCAGTACTTC. This codes for CASSLSWGVGETQYF.

The chain carries TRBV29-1 and TRBJ2-1; 15 bases align to TRBD2. This CDR3 comprises 15 residues. Trimming took 4 bases from V and 7 from J; bases not matched to a gene: 5. Per germline, CDR1 SQVTM and CDR2 ANQGSEA. In nucleotides, the CDR3 is TGCAGCGTTGGGGGACTAGCGGGAGGTGGGAATGAGCAGTTCTTC. Protein sequence: CSVGGLAGGGNEQFF.

The gene calls are TRBV4-1 and TRBJ1-1; a weak D match, TRBD1 (5 bases). The CDR3 totals 11 residues. Trimming stripped 8 bases from V and 5 bases from J, with 9 bases between. Germline values: CDR1 MGHRA, CDR2 YSYEKL. CDR3 region: CASARGTEAFF. The DNA for the CDR3 is TGCGCCAGCGCGCGGGGGACTGAAGCTTTCTTT.

V gene TRBV7-9 combines with J gene TRBJ2-2; D is perhaps TRBD1 or TRBD2 (5 bases each). Trimming removed 4 bases at V and 2 bases at J, with 23 bases between. This CDR3 has 19 residues. Germline CDR1 and CDR2: SEHNR and FQNEAQ (reference sequence). The chain's CDR3 is CASSYPREKHHRNTGELFF. The DNA for the CDR3 is TGTGCCAGCAGCTACCCCAGGGAGAAACACCACCGCAACACCGGGGAGCTGTTTTTT.

This chain joins TRBV19 and TRBJ2-1; the D is unclear. The V and J ends lost 5 bases and 5 bases respectively, with 16 bases between them. The CDR3 has 15 amino acids. Per germline, CDR1 LNHDA and CDR2 SQIVND (reference sequence). CDR3 protein: CASSAEGIPNNEQFF. The CDR3 nucleotides are TGTGCCAGTAGTGCGGAAGGGATACCGAACAATGAGCAGTTCTTC.

The chain employs TRBV29-1 and TRBJ1-3; D is unresolved. The CDR3 sequence is 11 residues long. From germline, CDR1 is SQVTM and CDR2 ANQGSEA. The V end lost 7 bases, the J end lost 1 base, and 5 bases lay between the germline ends. CDR3 nucleotide sequence: TGCAGCGGGGGTTCTGGAAACACCATATATTTT. This gives the protein CSGGSGNTIYF.

This chain joins TRBV11-2 and TRBJ2-3; no clear D gene. Germline V gene data show CDR1 as SGHAT and CDR2 as FQNNGV. The CDR3 extends over 12 amino acids. Trimming left V 2 bases short and J 8 bases short, with 8 bases between. The CDR3 loop reads CASSLKGTTQYF. CDR3 nucleotide sequence: TGTGCCAGCAGCTTAAAAGGAACTACGCAGTATTTT.

The V gene is TRBV20-1, the J gene TRBJ2-6; the D is unclear. V lost 0 bases and J 1 base, leaving 10 bases between the germline ends. Germline lookup yields CDR1 DFQATT and CDR2 SNEGSKA (reference sequence). The CDR3 totals 16 residues. The CDR3 sequence: CSAREFRLSGANVLTF. The CDR3 bases are TGCAGTGCTAGAGAGTTCCGGTTGTCTGGGGCCAACGTCCTGACTTTC.

A single count supports this clonotype. V usage is TRBV12-5 and J usage is TRBJ2-7; no firm D call. V was trimmed by 7 bases and J by 4 bases, leaving 20 bases between them. CDR1 and CDR2 from the germline V gene are LGHNT and FRNRAP. The CDR3 sequence is 15 residues long. The CDR3 DNA reads as TGTGCTAGTGCCGACGGACGCCGCATACCATACGAGCAGTACTTC. Its protein product is CASADGRRIPYEQYF.

A few counts support this clonotype. The rearrangement joins TRBV5-5 to TRBJ2-7; D possibly corresponds to TRBD2 (6 bases). CDR3 length equals 16 residues. The V gene lost 2 bases and the J gene lost 2 bases, with 17 bases spanning the gap. Per germline, CDR1 SGHKS and CDR2 YYEKEE (reference sequence). CDR3 bases: TGTGCCAGCAGCTTCCGGGGGAGGATAGAACCCTACGAGCAGTACTTC. It translates to CASSFRGRIEPYEQYF.

The chain has TRBV27 and TRBJ1-1; a weak D match, TRBD1 (6 bases). Germline CDR1 MNHEY, CDR2 SMNVEV (reference sequence). V shed 9 bases and J shed 1 base, with 9 bases lying between them. The CDR3 has 12 amino acids. CDR3 nucleotide sequence: TGTGCCAGTGCGACAGGGAACACTGAAGCTTTCTTT. Its protein product is CASATGNTEAFF.

The chain has TRBV6-5 and TRBJ2-1; weak D call: TRBD2 (6 bases). CDR1 and CDR2 (germline): MNHEY, SVGAGI. V was cut by 0 bases and J by 4 bases, with 10 bases left in between. The CDR3 is made up of 15 amino acids. DNA for the CDR3: TGTGCCAGCAGTTACTCTCCGGGAGAATACAATGAGCAGTTCTTC. Its translation: CASSYSPGEYNEQFF.

This clonotype has more than one count but fewer than ten. The CDR3 region has the DNA TGTGCCAGCAGCCGGACTAGCGGTCACAATGAGCAGTTCTTC. It translates to CASSRTSGHNEQFF. The V call is TRBV7-2, the J call TRBJ2-1; 10 nucleotides agree with TRBD2. Looked up from germline, CDR1 is SGHTA and CDR2 is FQGNSA. The CDR3 runs 14 residues. J was trimmed by 5 bases and V by 5 bases; bases with no gene match: 3.

V gene TRBV30 combines with J gene TRBJ2-1; 8 positions agree with TRBD2. V was pared by 0 bases and J by 8 bases, with 3 bases of the junction left unmatched. CDR3 size: 13 residues. The germline V gene has CDR1 GTSNPN and CDR2 SVGIG (reference sequence). The DNA for the CDR3 is TGTGCCTGGAGTGTACTAGCGGTAGATGAGCAGTTCTTC. This encodes CAWSVLAVDEQFF.

This clonotype occurred a few times. The chain has TRBV6-5 and TRBJ1-1, with D perhaps TRBD1 (5 bases). The germline gives CDR1 MNHEY, CDR2 SVGAGI. V was trimmed by 0 bases and J by 4 bases, leaving 6 bases between them. The CDR3 has 13 amino acids. The CDR3 region is CASSYSGGTEAFF. The CDR3 DNA is TGTGCCAGCAGTTACTCGGGGGGCACTGAAGCTTTCTTT.

The chain couples TRBV15 to TRBJ1-1; no definite D call. The CDR3 covers 11 residues. V was shortened by 5 bases and J by 11 bases, with 12 bases between the two germline ends. Germline CDR1 is LNHNV and CDR2 is YYDKDF (reference sequence). In DNA, the CDR3 is TGTGCCACCAGCGGACTCGGGTGGGCTTTCTTT. Encoded protein: CATSGLGWAFF.

This chain links TRBV6-5 with TRBJ2-6; 8 positions agree with TRBD1. Germline V gene sequence: CDR1 MNHEY, CDR2 SVGAGI. This CDR3 is built from 16 residues. V was pared by 2 bases and J by 0 bases, with 0 bases of the junction left unmatched. CDR3 region: CASSYTGGSGANVLTF. The CDR3 DNA sequence: TGTGCCAGCAGTTACACAGGGGGCTCTGGGGCCAACGTCCTGACTTTC.

The rearrangement uses TRBV29-1 and TRBJ2-2; the D gene could be TRBD1 or TRBD2 (5 bases each). Trimming removed 4 bases at V and 7 bases at J, with 16 bases between. The CDR3 sequence is 14 residues long. Germline V gives CDR1 SQVTM, CDR2 ANQGSEA. The CDR3: CSVVLGEWDGELFF. CDR3 nucleotide sequence: TGCAGCGTTGTATTGGGGGAGTGGGACGGGGAGCTGTTTTTT.

V is TRBV18 and J is TRBJ1-2, with TRBD1 matching over 8 bases. Trimming at V came to 3 bases and at J to 2 bases, leaving 5 bases not matched to a gene. CDR1 and CDR2 (germline): KGHSH, LQKENI. The CDR3 covers 15 residues. The CDR3 bases are TGTGCCAGCTCACCTTCCCGGGACAGGAACTATGGCTACACCTTC. Residues: CASSPSRDRNYGYTF.

The chain links TRBV29-1 to TRBJ2-7; 13 bases line up with TRBD2. Trimming at V came to 7 bases and at J to 7 bases, leaving 7 bases not matched to a gene. The length of the CDR3 is 13 residues. From germline, CDR1 is SQVTM and CDR2 ANQGSEA. The CDR3 nucleotides are TGCAGCGGCGGACTAGCGGGAGCAAGGGAGCAGTACTTC. Translating it yields CSGGLAGAREQYF.